This T cell receptor beta chain derives from a study of CD8 T cells in Susac syndrome. Germline V lookup: CDR1 SQVTM, CDR2 ANQGSEA. V was shortened by 5 bases and J by 0 bases, with 11 bases between the two germline ends. This CDR3 has 14 residues. Random hexamers served to reverse transcribe roughly 0.45 to 1 ug RNA. TCRdb itself ran the immunoSEQ multiplex PCR reads through MiXCR, one entry per CDR3 protein. The sample lists around 190,000 distinct CDR3 sequences, about 95% occurring once. The chain employs TRBV29-1 and TRBJ2-1; D remains unclear. Sequenced material: CD4+ T cells from PBMCs. The source of this sequence is a human donor in good health. CDR3 region: CSVSYGSSYNEQFF. The CDR3 nucleotides read TGCAGCGTTTCTTACGGTAGCTCCTACAATGAGCAGTTCTTC.